The T cell receptor (beta chain) under discussion was sequenced for a study of blood T cells in healthy people across ages. Findings and caveats of the study: Calculation of diversity from one million T cells yielded estimates considered to be underestimates. Compared with aged donors, long-lived donors showed fewer expanded clones, suggesting selection.

This clonotype was counted a single time. Its antigen is unknown. The second PCR ran about 6 to 12 cycles with a sample-barcoded 5' primer and J-beta primers. Each cDNA was tagged by a template-switch adaptor containing 12 random nucleotides. TCRdb re-called the 5' RACE reads with MiXCR, one entry per CDR3 protein. The sample carries about 770,000 distinct CDR3 sequences, around 43% recorded once. Per-sample PBMC isolation yielded at least 7 million cells. The CDR3 spans 14 residues. Germline V gene data show CDR1 as MNHEY and CDR2 as SVGAGI. Trimming stripped 5 bases from V and 3 bases from J, with 14 bases between.

The chain joins TRBV6-5 to TRBJ2-7, with D possibly TRBD1 on 5 matching bases. Sequenced sample: blood. The sequence was obtained from a man in his fifties or sixties in good health. In DNA, the CDR3 is TGTGCCAGCAGTCATCCCCAGACAGACTACGAGCAGTACTTC. Translation gives CASSHPQTDYEQYF.